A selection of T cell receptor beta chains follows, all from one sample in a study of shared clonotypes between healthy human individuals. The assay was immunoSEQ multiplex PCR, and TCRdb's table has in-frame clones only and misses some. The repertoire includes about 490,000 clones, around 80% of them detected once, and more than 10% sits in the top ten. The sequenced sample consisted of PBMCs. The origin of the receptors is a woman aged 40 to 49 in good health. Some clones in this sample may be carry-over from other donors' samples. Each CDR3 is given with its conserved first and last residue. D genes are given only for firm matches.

TGTGCGGCCCGACAGGCAGCCGGTGGCTACACCTTC,CAARQAAGGYTF,TRBV30,.,TRBJ1-2
TGTGCCAGCAGTGAAGCCCCTATCCAAGGGACCCAGTACTTC,CASSEAPIQGTQYF,TRBV6-1,.,TRBJ2-5
TGTGCCAGCAGCCCCCGAGGCGAGATCCTGGGCAACTATGGCTACACCTTC,CASSPRGEILGNYGYTF,TRBV7-9,.,TRBJ1-2
TGTGCCAGCAGCCCGCCCGGGTCCGCAACCAATGAGCAGTTCTTC,CASSPPGSATNEQFF,TRBV7-3,.,TRBJ2-1
TGTGCCAGCAGCTTAAATGGCCTAGCGGGAGTAGAGACCCAGTACTTC,CASSLNGLAGVETQYF,TRBV7-9,TRBD2,TRBJ2-5
TGTGCCAGCAACACAGGGGGAAACTCCTACGAGCAGTACTTC,CASNTGGNSYEQYF,TRBV7-2,TRBD1,TRBJ2-7
TGTGCCAGCTCACCAAGGGAAAGATACGAGCAGTACTTC,CASSPRERYEQYF,TRBV18,.,TRBJ2-7
TGTGCCAGCAGCTTGCAGCCGGGACTAGCGGGAGTGGCGGAGACCCAGTACTTC,CASSLQPGLAGVAETQYF,TRBV5-4,TRBD2,TRBJ2-5
TGTGCCAGCAGCGTAGCAGTCAGGGCGAGCTCTGGAAACACCATATATTTT,CASSVAVRASSGNTIYF,TRBV9,.,TRBJ1-3
TGTGCCAGTAGTATGGACGTTCCCGGGGAGCTGTTTTTT,CASSMDVPGELFF,TRBV19,.,TRBJ2-2
TGCGCCAGCAGCCAAGAGGCGCCGTACCGGGGAAGCACAGATACGCAGTATTTT,CASSQEAPYRGSTDTQYF,TRBV4-3,.,TRBJ2-3
TGTGCCAGCACAGGGACCCATAGCAATCAGCCCCAGCATTTT,CASTGTHSNQPQHF,TRBV28,.,TRBJ1-5
TGTGCCAGCAGCTTCGGGACTAGCGGATACACAGATACGCAGTATTTT,CASSFGTSGYTDTQYF,TRBV7-2,TRBD2,TRBJ2-3
TGCGCCAGCAGCCAAGATATTGGAGTAGCGGGAGTGAGAGGGGCCAACGTCCTGACTTTC,CASSQDIGVAGVRGANVLTF,TRBV4-1,TRBD2,TRBJ2-6